A selection of T cell receptor beta chains follows, all from one sample in a study of blood T cells in healthy people across ages. TCRdb ran MiXCR on the 5' RACE reads and lists one entry per CDR3 protein. This table has hundreds of thousands of distinct CDR3 sequences, under 45% appearing once. The source material was blood. These receptors all come from a man in his 60s in good health. Each CDR3 is given with its conserved first and last residue. Each record gives: J gene, clone size, D gene, V gene, CDR3 DNA, CDR3 protein. A D gene is named only where the DNA matches it firmly. Clone size appears in some rows only: once, few, many, or a class for an expanded clone.

>TRBJ1-1|many|TRBD1|TRBV13
TGTGCCAGCAGCTACACAGGGGGGTACACTGAAGCTTTCTTT
CASSYTGGYTEAFF
>TRBJ2-4|.|.|TRBV5-1
TGCGCCAGCAGCTCGGGACGTGGAGCCAAAAACATTCAGTACTTC
CASSSGRGAKNIQYF
>TRBJ2-5|few|TRBD2|TRBV20-1
TGCAGTGCCGAGCCACCACTAGCGGGGGGAGGAGAGACCCAGTACTTC
CSAEPPLAGGGETQYF
>TRBJ1-4|few|TRBD1|TRBV29-1
TGCAGCGTTGCCGGGACAGGGACCACAACTAATGAAAAACTGTTTTTT
CSVAGTGTTTNEKLFF
>TRBJ1-6|.|.|TRBV12-3/TRBV12-4
TGTGCCAGCAGTTTTATAGCAGGGCCGAATTCACCCCTCCACTTT
CASSFIAGPNSPLHF
>TRBJ1-2|few|.|TRBV7-2
TGTGCCAGCAGCTTAGATCTGGGTACTGGCTACACCTTC
CASSLDLGTGYTF
>TRBJ2-3|once|TRBD2|TRBV12-3/TRBV12-4
TGTGCCAGCAGTTTTTTTCGCGGGAGTAGCACAGATACGCAGTATTTT
CASSFFRGSSTDTQYF
>TRBJ2-3|.|TRBD2|TRBV7-9
TGTGCCAGCAGCCATAGCGGGGGGCCATCAGATACGCAGTATTTT
CASSHSGGPSDTQYF
>TRBJ1-4|.|.|TRBV25-1
TGTGCCAGCAGTGACGCAACAGGCTATTCCCTTGCAACTAATGAAAAACTGTTTTTT
CASSDATGYSLATNEKLFF
>TRBJ2-6|.|.|TRBV7-2
TGTACCAGCAGCTGGAACTCTGGGGCCAACGTCCTGACTTTC
CTSSWNSGANVLTF
>TRBJ2-7|.|.|TRBV20-1
TGCAGTGCTAGATCCCCGATCGGGACTGGAGGGCCCCAGTACTTC
CSARSPIGTGGPQYF
>TRBJ2-1|.|.|TRBV20-1
TGCAGTGACCAGGACTCCTGCTACAATGAGCAGTTCTTC
CSDQDSCYNEQFF
>TRBJ2-5|many|TRBD2|TRBV9
TGTGCCAGCAGCGTATCGGGCGGGGGGGCAGTAGAGACCCAGTACTTC
CASSVSGGGAVETQYF
>TRBJ2-4|.|.|TRBV28
TGTGCCAGCAGCCCAGGGACACACTTAGCCAAAAACATTCAGTACTTC
CASSPGTHLAKNIQYF
>TRBJ1-1|.|.|TRBV12-3/TRBV12-4
TGTGCCAGCAGTTTAGCGCCCGGGGGAGAGGGTGAAGCTTTCTTT
CASSLAPGGEGEAFF
>TRBJ2-3|.|.|TRBV3-1
TGTGCCAGCAGCCAAGAAGCCTTCCCCACTACTACAGATTTCACAGATACGCAGTATTTT
CASSQEAFPTTTDFTDTQYF
>TRBJ2-3|few|.|TRBV7-2
TGTGCCAGCAGCTTAAGTCTAGCAGCCCCCACAGATACGCAGTATTTT
CASSLSLAAPTDTQYF
>TRBJ1-2|.|.|TRBV20-1
TGCAGTGCCGGACATCTTGCCGATTACTACACCTTC
CSAGHLADYYTF
>TRBJ1-4|few|.|TRBV27
TGTGCCAGCAGTCCGATGGGAGCAACTAATGAAAAACTGTTTTTT
CASSPMGATNEKLFF
>TRBJ2-7|few|.|TRBV12-3/TRBV12-4
TGTGCCAGCAGTCTCCTGAAAATAGACAATGAGCAGTACTTC
CASSLLKIDNEQYF
>TRBJ1-1|.|.|TRBV20-1
TGCAGTGCTAGGGACAGCCTTACAAACACTGAAGCTTTCTTT
CSARDSLTNTEAFF
>TRBJ2-2|.|.|TRBV14
TGTGCCAGCAGCCCCTCCGGGATTACGAACACCGGGGAGCTGTTTTTT
CASSPSGITNTGELFF
>TRBJ2-2|once|TRBD1|TRBV29-1
TGCAGCGTTAGACAGGGGAAAACCGGGGAGCTGTTTTTT
CSVRQGKTGELFF
>TRBJ1-1|.|.|TRBV7-2
TGTGCCAGCAGCCCATCAGAGAGCACTGAAGCTTTCTTT
CASSPSESTEAFF
>TRBJ2-3|.|TRBD2|TRBV7-9
TGTGCCAGCACCTTCTCGGGACTACCCAGCACAGATACGCAGTATTTT
CASTFSGLPSTDTQYF
>TRBJ2-7|.|TRBD2|TRBV6-2/TRBV6-3
TGTGCCAGCAGCCGCCCTAGCGGGGGGCTTTCTGAGTACTTC
CASSRPSGGLSEYF